These 8 T cell receptor beta chains were sequenced from one sample in a study of T cell clonality in common variable immunodeficiency. TCRdb's table, derived via immunoSEQ multiplex PCR, lists solely in-frame clones and lacks some. The sample has 40,000 to 60,000 clones, none seen only once; the top ten hold roughly 2%. Sequencing was performed on peripheral blood mononuclear cells. The receptors derive from a person aged 18-69 years in good health.

On this clone: Possible read error: a much larger clone is one base away. The read terminates 3 residues ahead of where the CDR3 ends, so the germline J gene completes it. The chain employs TRBV7-6 and TRBJ2-2, with D possibly TRBD1 on 5 matching bases. Germline V gives CDR1 SGHVS, CDR2 FNYEAQ. CDR3 length: 15 amino acids. The CDR3 spells CASSLRVNGANVLFF. CDR3 DNA (partial): TGTGCCAGCAGCCTTAGGGTAAATGGGGCCAACGTG.

This clone was counted at least ten times. The CDR3 DNA, read in part, is TGCAGTGCTAGAGACGAACTAGCGGGAGGGCCCCATGAG. As protein: CSARDELAGGPHE. The full CDR3 reads CSARDELAGGPHEQFF. The rearrangement links TRBV20-1 to TRBJ2-1, with 13 bases that match TRBD2. The missing CDR3 end, 3 residues past where the read stops, is filled in from the germline J gene. Looked up from germline, CDR1 is DFQATT and CDR2 is SNEGSKA (reference sequence). V shed 0 bases and J 8 bases; nucleotides not matched to a gene: 7. The CDR3 consists of 16 residues.

This clone was recorded at least ten times. The junction departs from germline at one end; a sequencing error may be responsible. The read gets to within 3 residues of the CDR3 end, and the germline J gene fills in the rest. This chain connects TRBV4-2 to TRBJ2-7; tentatively, D is TRBD1 (5 bases). The CDR3 covers 16 residues. The germline gives CDR1 LGHNA, CDR2 YNFKEQ. This chain's CDR3 is CASSQDQGIDSYEQYF. The sequenced part of the CDR3 DNA is TGCGCCAGCAGCCAAGACCAGGGTATTGACTCCTACGAG.

This clone showed up many times. The read gets to within 3 residues of the CDR3 end, and the germline J gene fills in the rest. V gene TRBV19 combines with J gene TRBJ1-5; the match to TRBD1 covers 12 bases. CDR3 length: 16 residues. The germline gives CDR1 LNHDA, CDR2 SQIVND (reference sequence). After removal of 5 bases from V and 4 bases from J, the junction contained 6 bases not matched to a gene. The CDR3 DNA, read in part, is TGTGCCAGTAGTTATACGGGACAGGGGGCGAATCAGCCC. Translation: CASSYTGQGANQP. The entire CDR3 is CASSYTGQGANQPQHF. Variable domain in full (rest from reference TRBV19 and TRBJ1-5): DGGITQSPKYLFRKEGQNVTLSCEQNLNHDAMYWYRQDPGQGLRLIYYSQIVNDFQKGDIAEGYSVSREKKESFPLTVTSAQKNPTAFYLCASSYTGQGANQPQHFGDGTRLSIL.

About this clone itself: The sequenced fragment ends 3 residues before the CDR3 boundary, so the rest is inferred from the germline J gene. The rearrangement joins TRBV11-2 to TRBJ2-5; 7 nucleotides align to TRBD2. J gave up 5 bases and V 2 bases, and 8 bases lay outside the gene matches. Germline V gene sequence: CDR1 SGHAT, CDR2 FQNNGV. CDR3 length: 15 residues. CDR3 bases read: TGTGCCAGCAGCTTAAGGCGGGGGAGATGGGAGACC. It specifies CASSLRRGRWET. The CDR3 in full is CASSLRRGRWETQYF.

This clone was detected many times. The read halts 3 residues ahead of the CDR3 end, with the missing end drawn from the germline J gene. The J gene is TRBJ2-2, the V gene TRBV29-1; the D is unclear. CDR3 length: 13 amino acids. Per the germline V gene, CDR1 is SQVTM and CDR2 is ANQGSEA. The germline V and J ends were trimmed by 3 bases and 3 bases, with 8 bases remaining between them. The CDR3 spells CSVDLVDTGELFF. The sequenced part of the CDR3 DNA is TGCAGCGTTGATTTGGTAGACACCGGGGAG.

This clone was picked up many times. The CDR3 extends 3 residues past the end of the read, so its final part is completed from the germline J gene. The sample holds other DNA sequences that translate to the same CDR3. The chain has TRBV18 and TRBJ2-7; TRBD2 matches at 8 bases. Germline CDR1 reads KGHSH; CDR2 reads LQKENI. Trimming took 2 bases from V and 0 from J; bases not matched to a gene: 3. The CDR3 is 15 amino acids. The CDR3 here is CASSPGGGSSYEQYF. The part of the CDR3 DNA that was read is TGTGCCAGCTCACCAGGCGGGGGGAGCTCCTACGAG. Drawing the rest from reference TRBV18 and TRBJ2-7, the complete variable domain is NAGVMQNPRHLVRRRGQEARLRCSPMKGHSHVYWYRQLPEEGLKFMVYLQKENIIDESGMPKERFSAEFPKEGPSILRIQQVVRGDSAAYFCASSPGGGSSYEQYFGPGTRLTVT.

This clone was recorded at least ten times. With the read ending 3 residues before the CDR3 end, the germline J gene is used to fill in that end. V usage is TRBV4-1 and J usage is TRBJ1-1; possibly TRBD1 for D (5 bases). This CDR3 comprises 15 residues. Germline V gene sequence: CDR1 MGHRA, CDR2 YSYEKL. Between the trimmed V and J ends, which lost 0 bases and 0 bases, there was a span of 8 bases. The CDR3 protein is CASSQESRVNTEAFF. The CDR3 bases that were read are TGCGCCAGCAGCCAAGAGTCCAGGGTGAACACTGAA.